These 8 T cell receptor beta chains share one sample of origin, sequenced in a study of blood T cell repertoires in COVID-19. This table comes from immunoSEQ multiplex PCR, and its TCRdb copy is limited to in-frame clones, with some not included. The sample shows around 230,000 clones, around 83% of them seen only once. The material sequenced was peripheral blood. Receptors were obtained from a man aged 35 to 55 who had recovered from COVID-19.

CDR3 in DNA: TGTGCCAGCAGCTCGGCGGTAAGCTCCTACAATGAGCAGTTCTTC. This codes for CASSSAVSSYNEQFF. V is TRBV5-5 and J is TRBJ2-1; no reliable D call. CDR1 is SGHKS and CDR2 is YYEKEE in the germline V gene (reference sequence). The CDR3 loop spans 15 amino acids. Trimming took off 3 bases at V and 0 bases at J, with 10 bases between the two ends. The whole variable domain, remainder taken from reference TRBV5-5 and TRBJ2-1, is DAGVTQSPTHLIKTRGQQVTLRCSPISGHKSVSWYQQVLGQGPQFIFQYYEKEERGRGNFPDRFSARQFPNYSSELNVNALLLGDSALYLCASSSAVSSYNEQFFGPGTRLTVL.

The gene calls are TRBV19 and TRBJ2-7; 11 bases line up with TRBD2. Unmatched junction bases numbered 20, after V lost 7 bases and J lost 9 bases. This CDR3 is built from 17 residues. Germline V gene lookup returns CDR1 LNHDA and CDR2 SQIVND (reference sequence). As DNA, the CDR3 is TGTGCCAGTACGCGGTGGCTGGGTAGCGGGAGGGTTTGTGGGCAGTACTTC. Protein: CASTRWLGSGRVCGQYF.

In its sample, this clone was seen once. The CDR3 reads CASSLRTGDYEQYF. For the CDR3, the DNA is TGTGCCAGCAGCTTACGGACAGGCGACTACGAGCAGTACTTC. The chain joins TRBV7-2 to TRBJ2-7; TRBD1 agrees at 7 bases. The CDR3 consists of 14 residues. V shed 2 bases, J shed 3 bases, and the junction held 4 bases outside the gene matches. The V gene's germline CDR1 is SGHTA and CDR2 FQGNSA.

The CDR3 sequence is CASNRRVETEAFF. The DNA of the CDR3 is TGTGCCAGCAACCGGCGCGTAGAGACTGAAGCTTTCTTT. The rearrangement joins TRBV7-8 to TRBJ1-1; D remains ambiguous. The CDR3 is 13 residues long. Germline V gene sequence: CDR1 SGHVS, CDR2 FQNEAQ. V was pared by 7 bases and J by 5 bases, with 14 bases between.

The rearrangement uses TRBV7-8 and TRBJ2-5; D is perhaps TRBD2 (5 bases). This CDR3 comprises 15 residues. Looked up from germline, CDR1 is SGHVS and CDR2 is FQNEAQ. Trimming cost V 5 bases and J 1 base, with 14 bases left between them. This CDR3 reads CASSPQRTPQETQYF. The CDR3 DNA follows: TGTGCCAGCAGCCCTCAAAGGACTCCCCAAGAGACCCAGTACTTC.

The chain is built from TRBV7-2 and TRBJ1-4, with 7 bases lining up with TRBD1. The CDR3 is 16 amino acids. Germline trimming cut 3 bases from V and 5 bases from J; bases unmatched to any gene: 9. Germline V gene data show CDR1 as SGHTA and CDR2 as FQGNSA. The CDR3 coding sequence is TGTGCCAGCAGCTTGTACACAGGGGCCCTCAATGAAAAACTGTTTTTT. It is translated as CASSLYTGALNEKLFF. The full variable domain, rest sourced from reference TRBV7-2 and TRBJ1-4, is GAGVSQSPSNKVTEKGKDVELRCDPISGHTALYWYRQSLGQGLEFLIYFQGNSAPDKSGLPSDRFSAERTGGSVSTLTIQRTQQEDSAVYLCASSLYTGALNEKLFFGSGTQLSVL.

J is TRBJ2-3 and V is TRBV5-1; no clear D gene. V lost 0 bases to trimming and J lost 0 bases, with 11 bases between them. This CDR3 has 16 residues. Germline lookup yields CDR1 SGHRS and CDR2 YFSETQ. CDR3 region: CASSLANPRSTDTQYF. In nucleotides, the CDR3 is TGCGCCAGCAGCTTGGCCAACCCACGGAGCACAGATACGCAGTATTTT.

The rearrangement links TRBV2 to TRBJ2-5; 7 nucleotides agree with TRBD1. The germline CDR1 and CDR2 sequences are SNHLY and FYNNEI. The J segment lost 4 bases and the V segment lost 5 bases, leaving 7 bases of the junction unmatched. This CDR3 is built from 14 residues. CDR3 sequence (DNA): TGTGCCAGCAGTCCGGACAGGACGGGAGAGACCCAGTACTTC. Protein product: CASSPDRTGETQYF. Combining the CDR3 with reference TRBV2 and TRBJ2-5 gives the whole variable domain EPEVTQTPSHQVTQMGQEVILRCVPISNHLYFYWYRQILGQKVEFLVSFYNNEISEKSEIFDDQFSVERPDGSNFTLKIRSTKLEDSAMYFCASSPDRTGETQYFGPGTRLLVL.